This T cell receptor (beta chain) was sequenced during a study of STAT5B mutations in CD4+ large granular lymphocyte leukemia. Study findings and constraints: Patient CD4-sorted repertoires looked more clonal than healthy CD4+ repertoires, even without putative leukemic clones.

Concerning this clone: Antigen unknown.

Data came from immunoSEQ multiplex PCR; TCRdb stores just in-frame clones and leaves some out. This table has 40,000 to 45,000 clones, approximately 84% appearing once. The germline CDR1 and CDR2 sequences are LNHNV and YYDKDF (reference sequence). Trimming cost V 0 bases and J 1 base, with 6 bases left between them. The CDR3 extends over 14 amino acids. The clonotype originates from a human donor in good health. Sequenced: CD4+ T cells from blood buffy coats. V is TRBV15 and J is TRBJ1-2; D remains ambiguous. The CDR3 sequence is CATSRDRDNYGYTF. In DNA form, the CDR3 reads TGTGCCACCAGCAGAGATCGTGATAACTATGGCTACACCTTC. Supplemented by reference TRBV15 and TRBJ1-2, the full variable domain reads DAMVIQNPRYQVTQFGKPVTLSCSQTLNHNVMYWYQQKSSQAPKLLFHYYDKDFNNEADTPDNFQSRRPNTSFCFLDIRSPGLGDTAMYLCATSRDRDNYGYTFGSGTRLTVV.